This entry describes one T cell receptor (beta chain). Its cognate antigen is unknown. The sample originates from a study of cytomegalovirus exposure and HLA in healthy donors. The wider study: For the approximately 400 genotyped donors, more than 80% fell within the Caucasian-associated ancestry cluster.

The PCR had 60 Vbeta and 13 Jbeta primers. Produced via immunoSEQ multiplex PCR; TCRdb's table is partial and in-frame only. There are under 250,000 clones in the sample, with 0.95% to 1.3% held by the top ten. General observations from the study: CMV serostatus alone was available as immune exposure information. HLA-A and HLA-B allele assignments for most subjects were reportedly predicted accurately using TCR beta sequences.

V lost 4 bases and J lost 1, with 7 bases in between. The V gene's germline CDR1 is SEHNR and CDR2 FQNEAQ (reference sequence). This CDR3 is 14 amino acids long. This TCR was recovered from a girl aged 2 to 9 in good health and CMV-seropositive. The sequenced sample was PBMCs. The chain links TRBV7-9 to TRBJ2-2; no reliable D call. The CDR3 DNA follows: TGTGCCAGCAGCTACACCCAGAACACCGGGGAGCTGTTTTTT. Translated: CASSYTQNTGELFF.